The sequence of this T cell receptor (beta chain) was determined in a study of cytomegalovirus exposure and HLA in healthy donors. Findings of the study overall: According to the study, 160 or so TCR beta chains were cytomegalovirus-associated.

PCR primers comprised 60 Vbeta and 13 Jbeta primers. The method was immunoSEQ multiplex PCR; TCRdb's version includes in-frame clones alone and lacks a portion of them. The sample consists of approximately 110,000 clones, about 78% of them appearing once. In this sample, this clone turned up a few times. As yet, its antigen is unknown. Between the trimmed V and J ends, which lost 6 bases and 0 bases, there was a span of 20 bases. CDR3 size: 17 residues. From germline, CDR1 is LGHNT and CDR2 FRNRAP. This sequence was found in a woman aged 40 to 50 in good health and CMV-seropositive. The genes are TRBV12-5 and TRBJ2-5, with a tentative D call TRBD2 (6 bases). Sequencing was carried out using PBMCs. Here the CDR3 reads CASGAGRRGRYQETQYF. CDR3 nucleotide sequence: TGTGCTAGTGGCGCCGGCAGGCGGGGAAGGTACCAAGAGACCCAGTACTTC. Based on the CDR3 plus reference TRBV12-5 and TRBJ2-5, the full variable domain is DARVTQTPRHKVTEMGQEVTMRCQPILGHNTVFWYRQTMMQGLELLAYFRNRAPLDDSGMPKDRFSAEMPDATLATLKIQPSEPRDSAVYFCASGAGRRGRYQETQYFGPGTRLLVL.